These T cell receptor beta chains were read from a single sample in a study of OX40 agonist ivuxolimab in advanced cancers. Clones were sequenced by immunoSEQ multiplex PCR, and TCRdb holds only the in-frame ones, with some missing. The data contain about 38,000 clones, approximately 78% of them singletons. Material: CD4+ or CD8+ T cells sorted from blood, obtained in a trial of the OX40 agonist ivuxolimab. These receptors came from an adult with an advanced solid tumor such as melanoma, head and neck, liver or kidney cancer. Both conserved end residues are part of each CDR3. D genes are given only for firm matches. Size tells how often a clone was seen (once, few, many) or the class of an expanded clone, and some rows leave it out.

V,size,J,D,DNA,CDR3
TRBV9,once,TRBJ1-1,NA,TGTGCCAGCAGCGTAGGGGGCAGCATGAACACTGAAGCTTTCTTT,CASSVGGSMNTEAFF
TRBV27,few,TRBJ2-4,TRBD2,TGTGCCAGCAGTTTCGGGGGGGGCCACAAAAACATTCAGTACTTC,CASSFGGGHKNIQYF
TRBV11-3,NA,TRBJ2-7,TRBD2,TGTGCCAGCAGCCGTCGGGAGGGTTCGTACGAGCAGTACTTC,CASSRREGSYEQYF
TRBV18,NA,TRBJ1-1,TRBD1,TGTGCCAGCTCACCAACGACAGGGTTCCTTAACACTGAAGCTTTCTTT,CASSPTTGFLNTEAFF
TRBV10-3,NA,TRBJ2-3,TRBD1,TGTGCCATCAGTGAGTCACCGGGACAGGGAAGCACAGATACGCAGTATTTT,CAISESPGQGSTDTQYF
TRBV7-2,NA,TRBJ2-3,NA,TGTGCCAGCAGCTTATCCCCATTGGTGCAGTATTTT,CASSLSPLVQYF
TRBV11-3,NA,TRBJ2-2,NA,TGTGCCAGCAGCACTAGTCCCGGGGAGCTGTTTTTT,CASSTSPGELFF
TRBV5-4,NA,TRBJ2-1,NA,TGTGCCAGCAGCTCAATGGGGCTAATTGACAATGAGCAGTTCTTC,CASSSMGLIDNEQFF
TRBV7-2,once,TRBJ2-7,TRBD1,TGTGCCAGCAGCAGGGGACAGGGGCTTCCCTACGAGCAGTACTTC,CASSRGQGLPYEQYF
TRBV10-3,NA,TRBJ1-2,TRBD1,TGTGCCAACGGACAGGATCCATATGGCTACACCTTC,CANGQDPYGYTF
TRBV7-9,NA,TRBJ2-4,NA,TGTGCCAGCAGCTTAAGTTCCAGGGACATTCAGTACTTC,CASSLSSRDIQYF
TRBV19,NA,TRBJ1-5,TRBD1,TGTGCCAGTAGCCCAGTGGACAGGGATAATCAGCCCCAGCATTTT,CASSPVDRDNQPQHF
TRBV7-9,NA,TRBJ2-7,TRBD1,TGTGCCAGCAGCCCCGGGACAGGGGGCTACGAGCAGTACTTC,CASSPGTGGYEQYF
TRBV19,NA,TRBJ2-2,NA,TGTGCCAGTACTCAACCCCCCCGGGGGCTAGTTGCCGGGGAGCTGTTTTTT,CASTQPPRGLVAGELFF
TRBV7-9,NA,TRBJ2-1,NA,TGTGCCAGCAGAAGGCCGCAGGGGGGCTTTGGTTTCAATGAGCAGTTCTTC,CASRRPQGGFGFNEQFF
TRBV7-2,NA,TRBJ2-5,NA,TGTGCCAGCAGCTTAACCAGACAAGAGACCCAGTACTTC,CASSLTRQETQYF
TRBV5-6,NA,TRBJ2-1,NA,TGTGCCAGCAGCTCAGATTACTCCCCTGCTGAGCAGTTCTTC,CASSSDYSPAEQFF
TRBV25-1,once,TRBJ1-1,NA,TGTGCCAGCAGTTCCTTGGAGGGGGAGAACACTGAAGCTTTCTTT,CASSSLEGENTEAFF
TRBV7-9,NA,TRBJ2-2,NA,TGTGCCAGCAGCCCATACCCCGGGCTGAACACCGGGGAGCTGTTTTTT,CASSPYPGLNTGELFF
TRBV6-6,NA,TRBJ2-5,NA,TGTGCCAGCAGAAGCGGACGGGTCGAGACCCAGTACTTC,CASRSGRVETQYF
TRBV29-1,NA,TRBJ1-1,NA,TGCAGCGCTTCAAAATCCACTGGGCAGTCTGAAGCTTTCTTT,CSASKSTGQSEAFF
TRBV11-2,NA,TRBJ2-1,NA,TGTGCCAGCAGCTCCAGTAACCTAGACAATGAGCAGTTCTTC,CASSSSNLDNEQFF
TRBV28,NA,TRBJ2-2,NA,TGTGCCAGCAGTGTCGGCGGGATAAACACCGGGGAGCTGTTTTTT,CASSVGGINTGELFF
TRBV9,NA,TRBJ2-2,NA,TGTGCCAGCAGCGTAGGTGGGGTCTCCGGGGAGCTGTTTTTT,CASSVGGVSGELFF
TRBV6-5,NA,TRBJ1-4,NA,TGTGCCAGCAGTTACAGTGGACAGACTCGGGAAAAACTGTTTTTT,CASSYSGQTREKLFF
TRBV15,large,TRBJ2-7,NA,TGTGCCACCAGCACCGGGGAGCCCTACGAGCAGTACTTC,CATSTGEPYEQYF
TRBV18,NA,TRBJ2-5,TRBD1,TGTGCCAGCTCGCGGTCGGCCGGGACAGACGGAGAGACCCAGTACTTC,CASSRSAGTDGETQYF
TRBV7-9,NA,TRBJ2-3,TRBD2,TGTGCCAGCAGCTCCACATTGACTAGCGGGGGCACTCCAGGGACGCAGTATTTT,CASSSTLTSGGTPGTQYF
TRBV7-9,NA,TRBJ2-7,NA,TGTGCCAGCAGCTTAGCACTACAGGGCTACGAGCAGTACTTC,CASSLALQGYEQYF
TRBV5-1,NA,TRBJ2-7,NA,TGCGCCAGCAGCTTAGGGGGGCTCTCCTACGAGCAGTACTTC,CASSLGGLSYEQYF
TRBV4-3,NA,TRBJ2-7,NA,TGCGCCAGCAGCCAAGAGTGGTATCCAGGGAAACTGGTCTCCTACGAGCAGTACTTC,CASSQEWYPGKLVSYEQYF
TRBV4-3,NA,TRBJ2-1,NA,TGCGCCAGCAGCTTTAGAGGAAGCTATTTCAATGAGCAGTTCTTC,CASSFRGSYFNEQFF
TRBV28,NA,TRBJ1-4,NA,TGTGCCAGCAGTTTAGTATCAACTAATGAAAAACTGTTTTTT,CASSLVSTNEKLFF
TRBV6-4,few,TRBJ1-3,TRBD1,TGTGCCAGCAGTGACGGTAACAGGGGGGGAACTGGAAACACCATATATTTT,CASSDGNRGGTGNTIYF
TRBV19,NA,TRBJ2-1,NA,TGTGCCAGTAGTACGACTGGGGGGAGCCTCTCCTACAATGAGCAGTTCTTC,CASSTTGGSLSYNEQFF
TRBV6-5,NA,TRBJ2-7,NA,TGTGCCAGCACCGGGTCATCCGTCTCCAACGAGCAGTACTTC,CASTGSSVSNEQYF
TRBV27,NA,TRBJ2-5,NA,TGTGCCAGCAGTTTGAGTGGAGAGACCCAGTACTTC,CASSLSGETQYF
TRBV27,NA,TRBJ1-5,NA,TGTGCCAGCAGTTGGGGGGGGGAATCCCCCCAGCATTTT,CASSWGGESPQHF
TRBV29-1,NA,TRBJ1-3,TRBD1,TGCAGCGTTCGGACAGGGCTAAGCTCTGGAAACACCATATATTTT,CSVRTGLSSGNTIYF
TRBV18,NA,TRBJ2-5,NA,TGTGCCAGCTCAGGATATAGCGGAGAGACCCAGTACTTC,CASSGYSGETQYF
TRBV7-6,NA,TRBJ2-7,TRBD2,TGTGCCAGCAGCTTCGGGACTAGCGGCGGCGAGCAGTACTTC,CASSFGTSGGEQYF
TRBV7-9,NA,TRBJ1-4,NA,TGTGCCAGCAGCCCCGGTGGGGGAAATGAAAAACTGTTTTTT,CASSPGGGNEKLFF
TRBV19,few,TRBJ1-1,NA,TGTGCCAGTAGCCCAATAGTACCCGGGACAACGGAAAAGGGGTGGCTTTTTGAAGCTTTCTTT,CASSPIVPGTTEKGWLFEAFF
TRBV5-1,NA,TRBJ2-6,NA,TGCGCCAGCAGCTTACAGGGCCCGGCGGCCAACGTCCTGACTTTC,CASSLQGPAANVLTF
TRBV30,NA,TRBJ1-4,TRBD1,TGTGCCTGGAGGGATGGACAGGGAGTGAAGAAACTGTTTTTT,CAWRDGQGVKKLFF
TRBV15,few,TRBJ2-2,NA,TGTGCCACCAGCAGAGTTCCTAACACCGGGGAGCTGTTTTTT,CATSRVPNTGELFF
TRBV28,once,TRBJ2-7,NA,TGTGCCAGCAGTTTTCGTCGGGTGGGGGAGCAGTACTTC,CASSFRRVGEQYF
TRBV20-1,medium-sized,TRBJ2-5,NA,TGCAGTGCAACTATTGGTGAGACCCAGTACTTC,CSATIGETQYF
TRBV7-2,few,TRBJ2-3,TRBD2,TGTGCCAGCAGCTTGCTTTCTAGCGGGGGTACGAATACGCAGTATTTT,CASSLLSSGGTNTQYF